A single sample gave rise to the 26 T cell receptor beta chains below, sequenced in a study of T cell repertoires in cytomegalovirus infection. Their cognate antigens are unknown. TCRdb analysed the reads with MiXCR anew, one entry per CDR3 protein. The sample lists approximately 1,000,000 distinct CDR3 sequences; roughly 30% were seen once. The sample here was cultured CD8+ T cells from PBMCs, taken from culture after CMV antigen stimulation. The receptors originated from a human donor in good health (CMV status not recorded). Some clones in this sample may be carry-over from other donors' samples.

V is TRBV7-8 and J is TRBJ1-1; D gene unclear. Germline V gives CDR1 SGHVS, CDR2 FQNEAQ. This CDR3 spans 15 amino acids. The V end lost 5 bases, the J end lost 0 bases, and 13 bases lay between the germline ends. The CDR3 region is CASSLYGILNTEAFF. The CDR3 coding sequence is TGTGCCAGCAGCCTTTACGGGATTCTGAACACTGAAGCTTTCTTT.

The chain's CDR3 is CATSDFKGGHTDTQYF. DNA of the CDR3: TGTGCCACCAGTGATTTTAAAGGGGGCCACACAGATACGCAGTATTTT. The V call is TRBV24-1, the J call TRBJ2-3; 7 positions agree with TRBD1. The germline V gene encodes CDR1 KGHDR and CDR2 SFDVKD. This CDR3 contains 16 residues. V lost 1 base and J lost 2; bases outside the gene matches: 5.

The chain links TRBV7-6 to TRBJ2-7, with TRBD2 matching 7 bases. Germline CDR1 SGHVS, CDR2 FNYEAQ. V lost 2 bases to trimming and J lost 3 bases; unmatched junction nucleotides: 13. The CDR3 has 17 amino acids. The CDR3 DNA follows: TGTGCCAGCAGCTTATTCGTAGCGGGCGCCGAGAACTACGAGCAGTACTTC. It encodes CASSLFVAGAENYEQYF.

The chain has TRBV25-1 and TRBJ2-3; 9 bases are a match to TRBD1. Germline loops: CDR1 MGHDK, CDR2 SYGVNS. The J segment lost 2 bases and the V segment lost 0 bases, leaving 12 bases of the junction unmatched. The CDR3 is 19 amino acids. CDR3 protein: CASSEYYGPRTGDTDTQYF. The CDR3 DNA reads TGTGCCAGCAGTGAATATTACGGCCCCCGGACAGGGGACACAGATACGCAGTATTTT.

The rearrangement joins TRBV19 to TRBJ1-5; D is undetermined. V was shortened by 4 bases and J by 3 bases, with 13 bases between the two germline ends. Germline V gene data show CDR1 as LNHDA and CDR2 as SQIVND (reference sequence). This CDR3 has 15 amino acids. The CDR3: CASSSHSNFNQPQHF. For the CDR3, the DNA is TGTGCCAGTAGTAGCCACAGTAATTTCAATCAGCCCCAGCATTTT.

J is TRBJ1-3 and V is TRBV6-6, with 8 bases aligning to TRBD1. The CDR3 length is 17 residues. The V segment lost 5 bases and the J segment 0 bases; nucleotides outside the gene matches: 9. Germline V gene data show CDR1 as MNHNY and CDR2 as SVGAGI (reference sequence). In DNA form, the CDR3 reads TGTGCCAGCAGTCGCCCGGGACAGGAGTACTCTGGAAACACCATATATTTT. Protein product: CASSRPGQEYSGNTIYF.

This clonotype appeared many times. This chain connects TRBV7-2 to TRBJ2-1; maybe TRBD2 (6 bases). V was cut by 3 bases and J by 12 bases, with 12 bases left in between. Looked up from germline, CDR1 is SGHTA and CDR2 is FQGNSA. The CDR3 is 12 amino acids. CDR3 region: CASSFSLAWQFF. The CDR3 DNA reads as TGTGCCAGCAGCTTTTCACTAGCTTGGCAGTTCTTC.

V is TRBV13 and J is TRBJ2-3; D is possibly TRBD1 (6 bases). The CDR3 runs to 15 residues. Trimming removed 2 bases at V and 4 bases at J, with 13 bases between. Germline-derived CDR1 and CDR2 are PRHDT and FYEKMQ (reference sequence). The CDR3 loop is CASSLPAGDPDTQYF. The CDR3 coding sequence is TGTGCCAGCAGCTTACCTGCAGGGGACCCAGATACGCAGTATTTT. The full variable domain, its missing parts supplied by reference TRBV13 and TRBJ2-3, is AAGVIQSPRHLIKEKRETATLKCYPIPRHDTVYWYQQGPGQDPQFLISFYEKMQSDKGSIPDRFSAQQFSDYHSELNMSSLELGDSALYFCASSLPAGDPDTQYFGPGTRLTVL.

This clonotype was counted ten times or more. This chain uses TRBV27 with TRBJ2-2, with TRBD1 matching 7 bases. The CDR3 sequence is 15 residues long. V was pared by 6 bases and J by 1 base, with 5 bases of the junction left unmatched. Germline CDR1 and CDR2: MNHEY and SMNVEV (reference sequence). The CDR3 is CASSPRQGNTGELFF. Here the CDR3 DNA reads TGTGCCAGCAGCCCTCGACAGGGGAACACCGGGGAGCTGTTTTTT.

This clonotype has a handful of counts. This chain joins TRBV10-3 and TRBJ1-2; no firm D call. The V and J ends lost 3 bases and 8 bases respectively, with 10 bases between them. From germline, CDR1 is ENHRY and CDR2 SYGVKD. CDR3 length: 12 residues. The CDR3 DNA follows: TGTGCCATCAGTGATTTGGGGAGCGGCTACACCTTC. As protein: CAISDLGSGYTF.

The chain carries TRBV12-3 or TRBV12-4 and TRBJ2-1; 9 bases agree with TRBD2. The CDR3 runs 17 residues. The V gene end was trimmed by 3 bases and the J gene end by 8 bases; junction bases not matched to a gene: 14. The CDR3 is CASSFLFSGGFGDEQFF. The CDR3 coding sequence is TGTGCCAGCAGTTTTCTTTTTAGCGGGGGTTTTGGCGATGAGCAGTTCTTC.

This clonotype was recorded many times. The chain is built from TRBV7-6 and TRBJ2-1, with unresolved D. V was trimmed by 3 bases and J by 1 base, leaving 10 bases between them. This CDR3 region has 15 residues. CDR1 SGHVS and CDR2 FNYEAQ come from the germline V gene. The CDR3 is CASSFRRDSYNEQFF. CDR3 in DNA: TGTGCCAGCAGCTTTAGAAGGGATTCCTACAATGAGCAGTTCTTC.

This clonotype turned up a few times. J is TRBJ1-2 and V is TRBV7-8; D is uncertain. This CDR3 region has 14 residues. Germline V lookup: CDR1 SGHVS, CDR2 FQNEAQ. V lost 10 bases and J 6 bases, leaving 21 bases between the germline ends. The chain's CDR3 is CATAEELIHHGYTF. As DNA, the CDR3 is TGTGCCACCGCAGAAGAATTAATCCACCATGGCTACACCTTC.

The chain is built from TRBV6-5 and TRBJ1-5; D remains unclear. Germline V gene sequence: CDR1 MNHEY, CDR2 SVGAGI. Trimming removed 9 bases at V and 2 bases at J, with 14 bases between. The CDR3 has 14 residues. The CDR3 DNA is TGTGCCAGTCGACGGATGGGTGGCAATCAGCCCCAGCATTTT. This translates into CASRRMGGNQPQHF.

The gene calls are TRBV19 and TRBJ1-1; D possibly corresponds to TRBD1 (5 bases). The CDR3 has 15 residues. CDR1 and CDR2 from the germline V gene are LNHDA and SQIVND (reference sequence). Trimming cost V 5 bases and J 0 bases, with 13 bases left between them. The CDR3 region has the DNA TGTGCCAGTAGTTTATTAGGGACGTTGAACACTGAAGCTTTCTTT. Translated: CASSLLGTLNTEAFF.

A few counts support this clonotype. CDR3 residues: CASSQDPGADTQYF. CDR3 bases: TGTGCCAGCAGCCAAGATCCAGGGGCAGATACGCAGTATTTT. This rearrangement joins TRBV3-1 to TRBJ2-3; D is possibly TRBD1 (6 bases). V was cut by 0 bases and J by 4 bases, with 8 bases left in between. Germline V gene data show CDR1 as LGHDT and CDR2 as YNNKEL (reference sequence). This CDR3 spans 14 amino acids.

This clonotype was counted a few times. The chain links TRBV6-5 to TRBJ2-7, with D maybe TRBD2 (5 bases). Germline assignment: CDR1 MNHEY and CDR2 SVGAGI. The V end was cut by 0 bases, the J end by 0 bases, with 6 bases between. The length of the CDR3 is 14 residues. The CDR3 is CASSYSGDSYEQYF. In DNA form, the CDR3 reads TGTGCCAGCAGTTACTCCGGGGACTCCTACGAGCAGTACTTC.

In nucleotides, the CDR3 is TGTGCCAGCAGTGACCGACTCGCAGATACGCAGTATTTT. It encodes CASSDRLADTQYF. The rearrangement links TRBV25-1 to TRBJ2-3; D is unresolved. The germline gives CDR1 MGHDK, CDR2 SYGVNS. Trimming stripped 3 bases from V and 4 bases from J, with 8 bases between. The length of the CDR3 is 13 residues.

This clonotype has just a few counts. This sequence joins TRBV24-1 and TRBJ1-2; tentative D call: TRBD1 (6 bases). The CDR3 totals 12 residues. Germline V gene data show CDR1 as KGHDR and CDR2 as SFDVKD. Trimming stripped 7 bases from V and 4 bases from J, with 9 bases between. CDR3 in DNA: TGTGCCACCAGCGGGACAACCTATGGCTACACCTTC. As protein: CATSGTTYGYTF.

This clonotype was observed a handful of times. The chain joins TRBV7-6 to TRBJ2-2; D remains ambiguous. There are 13 residues in the CDR3. Trimming took off 3 bases at V and 5 bases at J, with 7 bases between the two ends. Looked up from germline, CDR1 is SGHVS and CDR2 is FNYEAQ. CDR3 DNA: TGTGCCAGCAGCTTGGACCCAACCGGGGAGCTGTTTTTT. Its protein is CASSLDPTGELFF.

This clonotype was detected many times. In DNA form, the CDR3 reads TGTGCCAGCAGCTTAAATGGCGGGGAGCTGTTTTTT. The encoded protein is CASSLNGGELFF. The chain combines TRBV7-3 with TRBJ2-2; D gene unclear. Trimming removed 1 base at V and 7 bases at J, with 4 bases between. The CDR3 loop spans 12 amino acids. Germline values: CDR1 SGHTA, CDR2 FQGTGA.

This sequence joins TRBV4-1 and TRBJ2-2, with D perhaps being TRBD1 or TRBD2 (5 bases each). CDR1 and CDR2 from the germline V gene are MGHRA and YSYEKL. V was shortened by 1 base and J by 6 bases, with 15 bases between the two germline ends. The CDR3 sequence is 16 residues long. CDR3 in amino acids: CASSQGVGVLAGELFF. DNA of the CDR3: TGCGCCAGCAGCCAAGGGGTGGGGGTTCTTGCCGGGGAGCTGTTTTTT.

V is TRBV27 and J is TRBJ2-7, with D tentatively TRBD1 (6 bases). The CDR3 extends over 13 amino acids. From germline, CDR1 is MNHEY and CDR2 SMNVEV (reference sequence). Between the trimmed V and J ends, which lost 4 bases and 4 bases, there was a span of 11 bases. This CDR3 is CASSSSGEYEQYV. Written as DNA, the CDR3 is TGTGCCAGCAGTTCCTCAGGGGAGTACGAGCAGTACGTC.

The sample holds many counts of this clonotype. The chain is built from TRBV7-2 and TRBJ2-3; D is unresolved. Trimming took 4 bases from V and 0 from J, leaving 2 bases between them. Germline CDR1 SGHTA, CDR2 FQGNSA. The CDR3 spans 12 residues. The CDR3 nucleotides are TGTGCCAGCAGCTCCAGCACAGATACGCAGTATTTT. Translated, it gives CASSSSTDTQYF. The full variable domain, rest sourced from reference TRBV7-2 and TRBJ2-3, is GAGVSQSPSNKVTEKGKDVELRCDPISGHTALYWYRQSLGQGLEFLIYFQGNSAPDKSGLPSDRFSAERTGGSVSTLTIQRTQQEDSAVYLCASSSSTDTQYFGPGTRLTVL.

The chain links TRBV7-3 to TRBJ2-5, with D perhaps given as TRBD1 or TRBD2 (5 bases each). The CDR3 length is 15 residues. Germline assignment: CDR1 SGHTA and CDR2 FQGTGA. The V gene lost 5 bases and the J gene lost 2 bases, with 15 bases spanning the gap. CDR3 sequence: CASSQSRWGQETQYF. Written as DNA, the CDR3 is TGTGCCAGCAGCCAATCACGATGGGGGCAAGAGACCCAGTACTTC. The full variable domain, rest sourced from reference TRBV7-3 and TRBJ2-5, is GAGVSQTPSNKVTEKGKYVELRCDPISGHTALYWYRQSLGQGPEFLIYFQGTGAADDSGLPNDRFFAVRPEGSVSTLKIQRTERGDSAVYLCASSQSRWGQETQYFGPGTRLLVL.

The V gene is TRBV5-1, the J gene TRBJ1-2; the D is unclear. V lost 4 bases and J lost 6, with 19 bases in between. The CDR3 covers 15 residues. Germline CDR1 SGHRS, CDR2 YFSETQ. For the CDR3, the DNA is TGCGCCAGCAGCCTCCGGGAAGATCAACTTCATGGCTACACCTTC. Its protein is CASSLREDQLHGYTF.